Here is one TCR beta chain with its context. Antigen specificity is unknown. The junction departs from germline at one end; a sequencing error may be responsible. The same CDR3 also results from other DNA sequences found in this sample. At deep level, the assay was performed. Produced via immunoSEQ multiplex PCR; TCRdb's table is partial and in-frame only. The data hold approximately 99,000 clones, with over 65% observed a single time. The record originates from a study of shared clonotypes between healthy human individuals. General study points: Sequencing depth was expected to influence donor clonotype sharing. When naive CD4 clonotypes were compared across several donors, 5% to 5.5% were shared. Non-shared clonotypes were found to have lower generation probabilities than the clonotypes that were shared by all four of the sorted-subset donors.

The CDR3 loop spans 16 amino acids. Germline V gives CDR1 MGHRA, CDR2 YSYEKL. The V and J genes are TRBV4-1 and TRBJ2-7; D might be TRBD1 or TRBD2, each matching 5 bases. The sequenced material came from memory CD8+ T cells sorted from blood. Subset specified: CD45RO+ cells pooled with CCR7-negative TemRA cells. The receptor was derived from a woman aged 30 to 39 in good health. CDR3 loop: CASSQEGTETSYEQYF. In DNA, the CDR3 is TGTGCCAGCAGCCAAGAAGGGACGGAGACATCCTACGAGCAGTACTTC.